The 25 T cell receptor beta chains below come from one sample, sequenced in a study of human T cells and chemical hapten exposure. Each CDR3 protein gets one entry after TCRdb re-called the RACE reads with MiXCR. The sample gives about 380,000 distinct CDR3 sequences, around 6% of which show up once; under 7% is in the top ten. Time point given: patch test 2, 6 weeks after DPC sensitization. The treatment is: therapeutic diphenylcyclopropenone sensitization with weekly scalp DPC. The material was whole blood, obtained in connection with sensitization to the hapten diphenylcyclopropenone (DPC). These receptors originate from a woman aged 18-29 years with alopecia areata. Some clones in this sample may be carry-over from other donors' samples.

Notes on this clonotype: Possible read error: a much larger clone is one base away. The chain joins TRBV4-3 to TRBJ2-7, with 7 bases matching TRBD2. Germline V CDR1 and CDR2: LGHNA, YSLEER. Trimming removed 4 bases from V and 5 bases from J; junction bases left unmatched: 5. This CDR3 is 13 amino acids long. The CDR3 bases are TGCGCCAGCAGCCGAGAAGCGGGGAACGAGCAGTACTTC. Residues: CASSREAGNEQYF.

This clonotype was counted ten times or more. The chain recombines TRBV7-9 with TRBJ1-2; no definite D call. The V end was cut by 0 bases, the J end by 8 bases, with 16 bases between. The CDR3 totals 15 residues. Germline assignment: CDR1 SEHNR and CDR2 FQNEAQ (reference sequence). The CDR3 loop is CASSLAAGQMVGYTF. For the CDR3, the DNA is TGTGCCAGCAGCTTAGCCGCGGGCCAAATGGTCGGCTACACCTTC.

This clonotype occurred a few times. The chain uses TRBV7-3 and TRBJ2-1, with D possibly being TRBD1 (5 bases). V shed 2 bases and J shed 5 bases, with 13 bases lying between them. The CDR3 totals 15 residues. The germline gives CDR1 SGHTA, CDR2 FQGTGA. The CDR3 loop reads CASSLAGWGNNEQFF. CDR3 in DNA: TGTGCCAGCAGCTTAGCAGGGTGGGGAAACAATGAGCAGTTCTTC.

This clonotype was observed a few times. The chain carries TRBV20-1 and TRBJ1-5; weak D call: TRBD1 (5 bases). This CDR3 spans 13 amino acids. Germline lookup yields CDR1 DFQATT and CDR2 SNEGSKA (reference sequence). The V and J ends lost 6 bases and 5 bases respectively, with 14 bases between them. The CDR3 coding sequence is TGCAGTGCCAATGGCCAGGGCGATCAGCCCCAGCATTTT. Protein: CSANGQGDQPQHF.

As concerns this clonotype: Germline and junction disagree at one end, which may indicate a read error. The chain has TRBV6-2 or TRBV6-3 and TRBJ1-1; D may be TRBD1 (6 bases). The CDR3 extends over 15 amino acids. Germline CDR1 and CDR2: MNHEY and SVGEGT. CDR3 region: CASSDSQGGVTEAFF. The DNA for the CDR3 is TGTGCCAGCAGTGACTCCCAAGGGGGTGTCACTGAAGCTTTCTTT.

This clonotype turned up a few times. The chain recombines TRBV6-5 with TRBJ2-3; TRBD1 matches 11 bases. Unmatched junction bases numbered 5, after V lost 8 bases and J lost 1 base. Germline V CDR1 and CDR2: MNHEY, SVGAGI. The CDR3 has 15 residues. Here the CDR3 reads CASRGQGGGTDTQYF. Here the CDR3 DNA reads TGTGCCAGCCGGGGACAGGGGGGTGGCACAGATACGCAGTATTTT.

This clonotype has ten or more counts. The chain employs TRBV5-1 and TRBJ1-1; D is uncertain. The CDR3 consists of 14 residues. The germline V gene has CDR1 SGHRS and CDR2 YFSETQ. V was cut by 2 bases and J by 4 bases, with 12 bases left in between. The CDR3 protein is CASSFFGKRTEAFF. The CDR3 DNA reads as TGCGCCAGCAGCTTTTTTGGGAAACGCACTGAAGCTTTCTTT.

The CDR3 protein is CASSLQGDSPLHF. The CDR3 nucleotides read TGTGCCAGCAGCCTTCAGGGAGATTCACCCCTCCACTTT. This rearrangement joins TRBV7-3 to TRBJ1-6, with D possibly matching TRBD1 (5 bases). CDR1 is SGHTA, CDR2 FQGTGA, per germline. The CDR3 is 13 residues long. Trimming stripped 5 bases from V and 8 bases from J, with 10 bases between.

The sample holds a few counts of this clonotype. This chain joins TRBV12-3 or TRBV12-4 and TRBJ2-3; D gene uncertain. The CDR3 sequence is 17 residues long. V was shortened by 3 bases and J by 2 bases, with 18 bases between the two germline ends. The CDR3 DNA sequence: TGTGCCAGCAGTTTGGGCCCCGGCCCGGAGCCCACAGATACGCAGTATTTT. Amino acid sequence: CASSLGPGPEPTDTQYF.

This clonotype was counted ten times or more. The chain has TRBV25-1 and TRBJ1-1; TRBD1 matches at 10 bases. The CDR3 spans 16 residues. V shed 0 bases and J 3 bases; nucleotides not matched to a gene: 4. From germline, CDR1 is MGHDK and CDR2 SYGVNS. CDR3 loop: CASSEYIGTGDTEAFF. CDR3 nucleotide sequence: TGTGCCAGCAGTGAATATATTGGGACAGGGGACACTGAAGCTTTCTTT.

This clonotype occurred many times. The chain uses TRBV6-6 and TRBJ2-1; D is possibly TRBD1 (5 bases). V lost 6 bases and J 7 bases, leaving 13 bases between the germline ends. The CDR3 length is 13 residues. Germline V gene lookup returns CDR1 MNHNY and CDR2 SVGAGI (reference sequence). Here the CDR3 reads CASSPTEANEQFF. The CDR3, as DNA: TGTGCCAGCAGCCCGACAGAGGCTAATGAGCAGTTCTTC.

The table lists this clonotype with a few counts. The chain joins TRBV7-2 to TRBJ1-4; 7 bases match TRBD1. CDR1 is SGHTA and CDR2 is FQGNSA in the germline V gene. V lost 4 bases, J lost 7 bases, and 9 bases stayed unmatched. CDR3 length: 15 amino acids. The CDR3 DNA reads TGTGCCAGCAGCTCTCGACAGGGTTTGTTTGAAAAACTGTTTTTT. Its protein is CASSSRQGLFEKLFF.

This chain connects TRBV5-1 to TRBJ2-7, with 9 bases fitting TRBD1. Unmatched junction bases numbered 14, after V lost 1 base and J lost 6 bases. Germline CDR1 SGHRS, CDR2 YFSETQ. This CDR3 is built from 17 residues. CDR3 bases: TGCGCCAGCAGCTTGTCCCCAGGACCGGGACAGGGATTCGAGCAGTACTTC. Amino acid sequence: CASSLSPGPGQGFEQYF.

This sequence joins TRBV6-2 or TRBV6-3 and TRBJ1-3; weak D call: TRBD1 (6 bases). CDR3 length: 15 residues. V lost 2 bases to trimming and J lost 9 bases, with 17 bases between them. Germline CDR1 MNHEY, CDR2 SVGEGT. CDR3 region: CASSYRGQSRGTIYF. CDR3 coding DNA: TGTGCCAGCAGTTACCGTGGACAGTCTAGAGGCACCATATATTTT.

This clonotype showed up just a few times. The chain is built from TRBV6-2 or TRBV6-3 and TRBJ2-7; 11 bases line up with TRBD1. Trimming at V came to 2 bases and at J to 7 bases, leaving 1 base not matched to a gene. The CDR3 extends over 13 amino acids. Germline V gene sequence: CDR1 MNHEY, CDR2 SVGEGT. CDR3 amino acids: CASSYGTGGEQYF. CDR3 DNA: TGTGCCAGCAGTTACGGGACAGGGGGTGAGCAGTACTTC.

In this sample, this clonotype turned up many times. The rearrangement links TRBV7-2 to TRBJ1-6; maybe TRBD1 (5 bases). Trimming took 5 bases from V and 6 from J, leaving 20 bases between them. This CDR3 is built from 17 residues. The germline V gene encodes CDR1 SGHTA and CDR2 FQGNSA. The CDR3 here is CASSPNRGGFLNSPLHF. CDR3 nucleotides: TGTGCCAGCAGCCCGAATCGTGGGGGATTTCTTAATTCACCCCTCCACTTT.

There are many counts of this clonotype. J is TRBJ1-5 and V is TRBV12-3 or TRBV12-4; 11 positions agree with TRBD1. V shed 5 bases and J 0 bases; nucleotides not matched to a gene: 6. CDR3 size: 17 residues. The CDR3 region is CASSPGTGGYSNQPQHF. The CDR3 nucleotides read TGTGCCAGCAGTCCCGGGACAGGGGGTTATAGCAATCAGCCCCAGCATTTT.

The chain has TRBV2 and TRBJ1-6; 7 bases are shared with TRBD1. The CDR3 consists of 16 residues. The germline CDR1 and CDR2 sequences are SNHLY and FYNNEI. V was clipped by 5 bases and J by 0 bases; unmatched bases: 4. The CDR3 DNA is TGTGCCAGCAGTCGACAGGGTAGCTCCTATAATTCACCCCTCCACTTT. It specifies CASSRQGSSYNSPLHF.

This clonotype was recorded at least ten times. This chain connects TRBV5-6 to TRBJ1-3, with D unresolved. The CDR3 runs 16 residues. The V and J ends lost 0 bases and 5 bases respectively, with 15 bases between them. The germline V gene encodes CDR1 SGHDT and CDR2 YYEEEE. This CDR3 is CASSLEGRRLRNTIYF. The DNA for the CDR3 is TGTGCCAGCAGCTTGGAGGGCAGGCGATTAAGAAACACCATATATTTT.

At least ten counts were recorded for this clonotype. The gene calls are TRBV7-2 and TRBJ1-1; D ambiguous. The CDR3 contains 14 residues. In germline, CDR1 is SGHTA, CDR2 FQGNSA. Trimming cost V 5 bases and J 1 base, with 11 bases left between them. CDR3 coding DNA: TGTGCCAGCAGCCCTATGGTTCCGAACACTGAAGCTTTCTTT. It yields the protein CASSPMVPNTEAFF.

This chain joins TRBV3-1 and TRBJ1-2; no reliable D call. Germline V CDR1 and CDR2: LGHDT, YNNKEL (reference sequence). The CDR3 contains 12 residues. Trimming left V 6 bases short and J 7 bases short, with 12 bases between. CDR3: CASSLTRGGYTF. For the CDR3, the DNA is TGTGCCAGCAGTCTCACACGGGGTGGCTACACCTTC.

This rearrangement joins TRBV7-8 to TRBJ2-4; D is ambiguous. CDR3 length equals 15 residues. V was clipped by 1 base and J by 5 bases, with 12 bases between them. Germline CDR1 and CDR2: SGHVS and FQNEAQ. The CDR3 DNA is TGTGCCAGCAGCTTAGAGTACCTGGGCCAAAACATTCAGTACTTC. It yields the protein CASSLEYLGQNIQYF. Together with reference TRBV7-8 and TRBJ2-4, the CDR3 gives the full variable domain: GAGVSQSPRYKVAKRGQDVALRCDPISGHVSLFWYQQALGQGPEFLTYFQNEAQLDKSGLPSDRFFAERPEGSVSTLKIQRTQQEDSAVYLCASSLEYLGQNIQYFGAGTRLSVL.

This clonotype was recorded at least ten times. V is TRBV12-3 or TRBV12-4 and J is TRBJ1-1; 7 positions match TRBD1. Losses at the gene ends were 3 bases for V and 4 bases for J; bases not matched to a gene: 8. This CDR3 is 15 amino acids long. The chain's CDR3 is CASSLFQTGPTEAFF. The CDR3 DNA reads as TGTGCCAGCAGTTTGTTCCAGACAGGGCCCACTGAAGCTTTCTTT.

This clonotype was seen at least ten times. The rearrangement joins TRBV29-1 to TRBJ1-2; no clear D gene. The V gene lost 4 bases and the J gene lost 2 bases, with 5 bases spanning the gap. The germline gives CDR1 SQVTM, CDR2 ANQGSEA. This CDR3 contains 11 residues. The CDR3 loop is CSVVANYGYTF. The CDR3 DNA reads as TGCAGCGTTGTAGCGAACTATGGCTACACCTTC. Filled out from reference TRBV29-1 and TRBJ1-2, the complete variable domain reads SAVISQKPSRDICQRGTSLTIQCQVDSQVTMMFWYRQQPGQSLTLIATANQGSEATYESGFVIDKFPISRPNLTFSTLTVSNMSPEDSSIYLCSVVANYGYTFGSGTRLTVV.

This clonotype was picked up many times. This chain joins TRBV10-3 and TRBJ2-1, with D uncertain. V lost 2 bases and J 7 bases, leaving 9 bases between the germline ends. CDR1 is ENHRY, CDR2 SYGVKD, per germline. There are 13 residues in the CDR3. CDR3 residues: CAISEALGNEQFF. In nucleotides, the CDR3 is TGTGCCATCAGTGAGGCTCTTGGGAATGAGCAGTTCTTC.